One and the same sample provided the 8 T cell receptor beta chains below, sequenced in a study of cytomegalovirus exposure and HLA in healthy donors. The PCR had 60 Vbeta and 13 Jbeta primers. Measured with immunoSEQ multiplex PCR; TCRdb has only the in-frame clones, and not every one. The sample totals roughly 150,000 clones; its top ten clones hold around 1.5%. The sequenced sample consisted of PBMCs. Every receptor here comes from a woman in her 50s in good health and CMV-seronegative.

The chain has TRBV5-1 and TRBJ2-2; 9 nucleotides match TRBD2. The J segment lost 4 bases and the V segment lost 2 bases, leaving 3 bases of the junction unmatched. The germline gives CDR1 SGHRS, CDR2 YFSETQ. The CDR3 totals 15 residues. The CDR3 nucleotides are TGCGCCAGCAGCTTTTCTAGCGGGGTCACCGGGGAGCTGTTTTTT. This codes for CASSFSSGVTGELFF.

This sequence joins TRBV18 and TRBJ2-2; D is unresolved. This CDR3 spans 12 amino acids. Per the germline V gene, CDR1 is KGHSH and CDR2 is LQKENI. V lost 2 bases, J lost 6 bases, and 4 bases lay in between. The CDR3 DNA follows: TGTGCCAGCTCACCATTAGCCGGGGAGCTGTTTTTT. Its protein product is CASSPLAGELFF.

The V call is TRBV6-5, the J call TRBJ1-2; 10 nucleotides agree with TRBD1. The V gene end was trimmed by 6 bases and the J gene end by 8 bases; junction bases not matched to a gene: 9. The CDR3 has 14 residues. Germline V CDR1 and CDR2: MNHEY, SVGAGI. This CDR3 is CASRADRGRGGYTF. The DNA of the CDR3 is TGTGCCAGCAGGGCCGACAGGGGGCGAGGGGGCTACACCTTC.

The chain links TRBV18 to TRBJ2-1; 7 bases fit TRBD2. Germline trimming cut 4 bases from V and 3 bases from J; bases unmatched to any gene: 6. Germline assignment: CDR1 KGHSH and CDR2 LQKENI. The CDR3 is made up of 15 amino acids. CDR3 DNA sequence: TGTGCCAGCTCACTGGTCGGGGGGAACTACAATGAGCAGTTCTTC. Translating it yields CASSLVGGNYNEQFF.

This sequence joins TRBV7-2 and TRBJ1-5; 9 nucleotides line up with TRBD1. Trimming at V came to 7 bases and at J to 6 bases, leaving 10 bases not matched to a gene. CDR1 is SGHTA, CDR2 FQGNSA, per germline. The CDR3 runs 15 residues. CDR3 DNA sequence: TGTGCCAGCAACCCCGGGACAGGGAGGACTCAGCCCCAGCATTTT. It translates to CASNPGTGRTQPQHF.

Written as DNA, the CDR3 is TGTGCCAGCAGCCTGGAGAGGGGCTACACCTTC. This translates into CASSLERGYTF. The J gene is TRBJ1-2, the V gene TRBV7-9; no firm D call. V gave up 5 bases and J gave up 8 bases, with 9 bases separating them. In germline, CDR1 is SEHNR, CDR2 FQNEAQ (reference sequence). The CDR3 length is 11 residues.

The chain uses TRBV4-3 and TRBJ2-3; 7 nucleotides match TRBD2. Germline V gene lookup returns CDR1 LGHNA and CDR2 YSLEER. V was clipped by 1 base and J by 3 bases; unmatched bases: 7. The CDR3 spans 16 residues. The CDR3 DNA sequence: TGCGCCAGCAGCCAAGGTCGTTTGGGGGGGACAGATACGCAGTATTTT. This gives the protein CASSQGRLGGTDTQYF.

The chain joins TRBV28 to TRBJ1-2; D perhaps matches TRBD1 (6 bases). This CDR3 has 13 residues. V was shortened by 6 bases and J by 4 bases, with 12 bases between the two germline ends. Germline V gene lookup returns CDR1 MDHEN and CDR2 SYDVKM. The CDR3 DNA is TGTGCCAGCAGGTGGGGACATTCCTATGGCTACACCTTC. Translating gives CASRWGHSYGYTF.